This passage covers 16 T cell receptor beta chains from one sample sequenced in a study of cytomegalovirus exposure and HLA in healthy donors (dated by TCRdb to 2016 to 2017). Library prep was done by the immunoSEQ multiplex PCR assay. For the multiplex PCR, a mixture combining 60 forward primers for TCR Vbeta segments and 13 reverse primers for TCR Jbeta segments was used. TCRdb limited this immuneACCESS table to in-frame rearrangements with V and J called. A share of clones is missing; checked studies link under half to unresolved V genes, and the rest is unexplained. A total of under 200,000 clones appear in this sample, roughly 75% of them only once. The ten largest account for around 2.4% of the sample. Sequenced input: PBMCs. The receptors were gathered from a female donor in good health and CMV-seronegative.

The chain combines TRBV11-2 with TRBJ2-5, with a possible D match to TRBD2 (5 bases). V was cut by 1 base and J by 5 bases, with 5 bases left in between. The CDR3 consists of 12 residues. In germline, CDR1 is SGHAT, CDR2 FQNNGV. The CDR3 DNA reads TGTGCCAGCAGCTTAGTAGCGGAGACCCAGTACTTC. Translating gives CASSLVAETQYF. Using reference TRBV11-2 and TRBJ2-5 for the parts outside the CDR3, the full variable domain is EAGVAQSPRYKIIEKRQSVAFWCNPISGHATLYWYQQILGQGPKLLIQFQNNGVVDDSQLPKDRFSAERLKGVDSTLKIQPAKLEDSAVYLCASSLVAETQYFGPGTRLLVL.

The chain recombines TRBV28 with TRBJ2-7, with D possibly being TRBD2 (6 bases). The CDR3 sequence is 16 residues long. Looked up from germline, CDR1 is MDHEN and CDR2 is SYDVKM. Trimming shortened V by 6 bases and J by 2 bases, and 20 bases separated the two germline ends. The CDR3 spells CASRRSTGLRTYEQYF. The CDR3 nucleotides are TGTGCCAGCAGACGATCGACGGGACTCCGAACCTACGAGCAGTACTTC.

Note on this clone: Other DNA sequences in the same sample also yield this CDR3. The rearrangement joins TRBV7-9 to TRBJ1-2; possibly TRBD1 for D (6 bases). CDR1 is SEHNR and CDR2 is FQNEAQ in the germline V gene (reference sequence). The V and J ends lost 5 bases and 4 bases respectively, with 11 bases between them. This CDR3 region has 13 residues. The CDR3 nucleotides read TGTGCCAGCAGCCCGGGACAAGGCTATGGCTACACCTTC. Protein sequence: CASSPGQGYGYTF.

This clone was seen repeatedly, ten times or more. CDR3: CASSEETSGGNEQYF. As DNA, the CDR3 is TGTGCCAGCAGTGAAGAAACTAGCGGGGGTAACGAGCAGTACTTC. This chain links TRBV6-1 with TRBJ2-7, with 11 nucleotides matching TRBD2. CDR1 MNHNS and CDR2 SASEGT come from the germline V gene. V was clipped by 1 base and J by 5 bases; unmatched bases: 4. CDR3 length: 15 amino acids.

The chain recombines TRBV21-1 with TRBJ2-1; whether TRBD2, the table's D call, matches the DNA was not checked. TRBV21-1 is termed a pseudogene. The CDR3 loop spans 16 amino acids. The CDR3 DNA is TGTGCCAGCACCTCTAGCGGGTGTGGGTCCTACAATGAGCAGTTCTTC. It is translated as CASTSSGCGSYNEQFF.

The J gene is TRBJ2-3, the V gene TRBV28; TRBD2 agrees at 9 bases. This CDR3 has 15 residues. V shed 5 bases and J 1 base; nucleotides not matched to a gene: 4. Germline V CDR1 and CDR2: MDHEN, SYDVKM. DNA for the CDR3: TGTGCCAGCAGTGCGGGGGGGCAGGGCACAGATACGCAGTATTTT. The encoded protein is CASSAGGQGTDTQYF.

A few counts support this clone. The chain recombines TRBV4-1 with TRBJ2-3; D not certain. Per the germline V gene, CDR1 is MGHRA and CDR2 is YSYEKL. The CDR3 runs to 13 residues. Deletions cut 1 base from V and 5 bases from J, with 7 bases between. This CDR3 is CASSQVTGDTQYF. CDR3 sequence (DNA): TGCGCCAGCAGCCAAGTGACTGGAGATACGCAGTATTTT.

V is TRBV5-5 and J is TRBJ1-2; TRBD1 aligns across 7 bases. This CDR3 contains 16 residues. With V trimmed by 0 bases and J by 4 bases, 9 bases remained unmatched. The germline gives CDR1 SGHKS, CDR2 YYEKEE (reference sequence). CDR3 bases: TGTGCCAGCAGCTTGGCGACAGGGAGTCGCCCCTATGGCTACACCTTC. It codes for CASSLATGSRPYGYTF.

The chain's CDR3 is CASSYRGRTSYNEQFF. CDR3 DNA sequence: TGTGCCAGCAGTTACCGAGGGAGGACTTCCTACAATGAGCAGTTCTTC. This chain uses TRBV6-5 with TRBJ2-1; TRBD2 might be the D (6 bases). The germline V gene has CDR1 MNHEY and CDR2 SVGAGI. The CDR3 consists of 16 residues. V was clipped by 2 bases and J by 1 base, with 12 bases between them.

This chain uses TRBV15 with TRBJ2-7; 10 bases are shared with TRBD1. CDR1 is LNHNV and CDR2 is YYDKDF in the germline V gene (reference sequence). After removal of 6 bases from V and 9 bases from J, the junction contained 11 bases not matched to a gene. The CDR3 spans 14 residues. The CDR3 sequence: CATRETGGRGLQYF. The CDR3, as DNA: TGTGCCACCAGAGAGACAGGGGGCCGGGGTTTGCAGTACTTC.

The V gene is TRBV18, the J gene TRBJ2-2; TRBD2 matches at 8 bases. Germline V gene sequence: CDR1 KGHSH, CDR2 LQKENI. The CDR3 length is 15 residues. After removal of 8 bases from V and 0 bases from J, the junction contained 5 bases not matched to a gene. The DNA for the CDR3 is TGTGCCAGCCGATCGGGAGGGGCGAACACCGGGGAGCTGTTTTTT. Protein product: CASRSGGANTGELFF.

The chain links TRBV28 to TRBJ1-5; 7 bases are a match to TRBD1. The ends lost 8 bases at V and 4 bases at J; junction bases unmatched: 5. CDR3 length equals 13 residues. Germline CDR1 is MDHEN and CDR2 is SYDVKM. The DNA of the CDR3 is TGTGCCAGCGGAGGGACAGCGAATCAGCCCCAGCATTTT. The encoded protein is CASGGTANQPQHF.

V gene TRBV7-2 combines with J gene TRBJ2-3; TRBD2 matches 12 bases. The V gene's germline CDR1 is SGHTA and CDR2 FQGNSA. Trimming took 5 bases from V and 2 from J; bases not matched to a gene: 11. The CDR3 runs 18 residues. CDR3: CASSRPRTSGEPTDTQYF. In DNA form, the CDR3 reads TGTGCCAGCAGCCGACCGAGGACTAGCGGGGAACCCACAGATACGCAGTATTTT. The full variable domain, with the rest looked up from reference TRBV7-2 and TRBJ2-3, is GAGVSQSPSNKVTEKGKDVELRCDPISGHTALYWYRQSLGQGLEFLIYFQGNSAPDKSGLPSDRFSAERTGGSVSTLTIQRTQQEDSAVYLCASSRPRTSGEPTDTQYFGPGTRLTVL.

The chain joins TRBV11-2 to TRBJ2-1, with 10 positions matching TRBD2. Germline V gives CDR1 SGHAT, CDR2 FQNNGV. The V gene end was trimmed by 5 bases and the J gene end by 7 bases; junction bases not matched to a gene: 8. The CDR3 is 15 residues long. CDR3 residues: CASSRSGGALNEQFF. Here the CDR3 DNA reads TGTGCCAGCAGCAGAAGCGGGGGGGCCTTGAATGAGCAGTTCTTC. The whole variable domain, remainder taken from reference TRBV11-2 and TRBJ2-1, is EAGVAQSPRYKIIEKRQSVAFWCNPISGHATLYWYQQILGQGPKLLIQFQNNGVVDDSQLPKDRFSAERLKGVDSTLKIQPAKLEDSAVYLCASSRSGGALNEQFFGPGTRLTVL.

This clone was seen only a few times. This rearrangement joins TRBV4-2 to TRBJ2-7; 9 bases are shared with TRBD1. Trimming at V came to 0 bases and at J to 1 base, leaving 4 bases not matched to a gene. Germline V gene data show CDR1 as LGHNA and CDR2 as YNFKEQ. The CDR3 has 16 amino acids. The DNA for the CDR3 is TGTGCCAGCAGCCAAGATACCGGGACAGGGTCCTACGAGCAGTACTTC. This gives the protein CASSQDTGTGSYEQYF.

The chain is built from TRBV7-8 and TRBJ1-1; 10 positions match TRBD1. Germline CDR1 is SGHVS and CDR2 is FQNEAQ. Trimming cost V 4 bases and J 5 bases; bases outside gene matches: 10. This CDR3 is 16 amino acids long. The DNA for the CDR3 is TGTGCCAGCAGCTCCCGGGCGGGACAGGGGTTAACTGAAGCTTTCTTT. Translated: CASSSRAGQGLTEAFF.